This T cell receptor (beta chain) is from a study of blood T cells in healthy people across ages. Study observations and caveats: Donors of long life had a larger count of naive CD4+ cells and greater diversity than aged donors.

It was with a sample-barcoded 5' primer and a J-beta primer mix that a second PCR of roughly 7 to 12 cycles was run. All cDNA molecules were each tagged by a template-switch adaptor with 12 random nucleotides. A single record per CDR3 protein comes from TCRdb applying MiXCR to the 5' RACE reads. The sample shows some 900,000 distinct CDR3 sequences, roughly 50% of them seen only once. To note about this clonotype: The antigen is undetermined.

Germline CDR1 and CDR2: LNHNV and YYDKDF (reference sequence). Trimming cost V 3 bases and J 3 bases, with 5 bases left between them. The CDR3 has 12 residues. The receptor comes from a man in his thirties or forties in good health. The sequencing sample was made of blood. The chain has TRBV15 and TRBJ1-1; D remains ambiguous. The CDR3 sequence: CATSSRYTEAFF. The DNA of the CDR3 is TGTGCCACCAGCAGTAGATACACTGAAGCTTTCTTT.